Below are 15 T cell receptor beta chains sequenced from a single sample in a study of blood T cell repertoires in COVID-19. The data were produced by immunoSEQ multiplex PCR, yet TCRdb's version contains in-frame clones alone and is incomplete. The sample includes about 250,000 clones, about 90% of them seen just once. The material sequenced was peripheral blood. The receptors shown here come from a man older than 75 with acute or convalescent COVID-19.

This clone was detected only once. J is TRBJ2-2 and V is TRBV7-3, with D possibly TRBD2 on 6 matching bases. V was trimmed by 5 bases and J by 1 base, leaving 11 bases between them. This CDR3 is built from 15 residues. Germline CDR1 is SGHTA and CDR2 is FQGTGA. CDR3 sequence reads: CASSPAGLNTGELFF. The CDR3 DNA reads TGTGCCAGCAGCCCCGCGGGGTTGAACACCGGGGAGCTGTTTTTT.

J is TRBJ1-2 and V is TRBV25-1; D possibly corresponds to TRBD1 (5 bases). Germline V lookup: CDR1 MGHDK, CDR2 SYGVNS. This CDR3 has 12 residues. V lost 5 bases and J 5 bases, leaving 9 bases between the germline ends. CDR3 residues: CASSIPGYGYTF. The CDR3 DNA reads TGTGCCAGCAGTATACCAGGGTATGGCTACACCTTC.

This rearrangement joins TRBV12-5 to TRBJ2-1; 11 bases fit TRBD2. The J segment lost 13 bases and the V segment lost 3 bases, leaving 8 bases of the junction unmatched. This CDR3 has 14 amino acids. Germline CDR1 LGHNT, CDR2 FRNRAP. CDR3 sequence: CASGLLAGALDQFF. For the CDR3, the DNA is TGTGCTAGTGGTTTACTAGCGGGGGCCCTTGATCAGTTCTTC.

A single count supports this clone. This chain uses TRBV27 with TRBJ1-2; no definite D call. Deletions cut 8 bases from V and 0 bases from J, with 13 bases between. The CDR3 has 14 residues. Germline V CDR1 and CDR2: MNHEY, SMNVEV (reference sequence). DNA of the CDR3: TGTGCCAGCGGTGCCCCTCGAGCTAACTATGGCTACACCTTC. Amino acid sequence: CASGAPRANYGYTF.

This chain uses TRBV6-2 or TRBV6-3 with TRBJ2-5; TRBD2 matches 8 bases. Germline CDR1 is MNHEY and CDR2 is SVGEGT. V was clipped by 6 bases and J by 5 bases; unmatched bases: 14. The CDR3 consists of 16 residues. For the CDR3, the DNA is TGTGCCAGCAGCCCCCTAGAGACTAGCGTTTTTGAGACCCAGTACTTC. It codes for CASSPLETSVFETQYF.

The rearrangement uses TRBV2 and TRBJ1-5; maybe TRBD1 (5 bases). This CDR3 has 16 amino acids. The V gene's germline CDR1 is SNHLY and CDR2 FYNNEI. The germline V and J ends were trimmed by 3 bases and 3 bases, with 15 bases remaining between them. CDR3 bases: TGTGCCAGCAGTGATAAAGGGGCAGGGTACAATCAGCCCCAGCATTTT. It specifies CASSDKGAGYNQPQHF.

The CDR3 loop reads CASSLGTSGPYEQYF. The CDR3 DNA follows: TGTGCCAGCAGCCTTGGGACTAGCGGGCCATACGAGCAGTACTTC. The chain recombines TRBV28 with TRBJ2-7; 12 bases agree with TRBD2. The trim removed 6 bases at V and 4 bases at J, leaving 7 bases unmatched. CDR1 MDHEN and CDR2 SYDVKM come from the germline V gene. The CDR3 runs 15 residues.

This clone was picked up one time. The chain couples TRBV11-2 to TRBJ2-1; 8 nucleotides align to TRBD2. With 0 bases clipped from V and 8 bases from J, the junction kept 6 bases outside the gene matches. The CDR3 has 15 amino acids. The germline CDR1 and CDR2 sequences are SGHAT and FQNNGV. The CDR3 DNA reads TGTGCCAGCAGCTTAGAGGGTAGCGGGAACTATGAGCAGTTCTTC. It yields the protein CASSLEGSGNYEQFF. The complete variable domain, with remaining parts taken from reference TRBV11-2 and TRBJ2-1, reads EAGVAQSPRYKIIEKRQSVAFWCNPISGHATLYWYQQILGQGPKLLIQFQNNGVVDDSQLPKDRFSAERLKGVDSTLKIQPAKLEDSAVYLCASSLEGSGNYEQFFGPGTRLTVL.

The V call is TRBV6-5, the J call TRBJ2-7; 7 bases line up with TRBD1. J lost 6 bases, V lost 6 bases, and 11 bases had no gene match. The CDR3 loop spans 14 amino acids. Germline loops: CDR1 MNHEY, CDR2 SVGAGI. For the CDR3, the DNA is TGTGCCAGCAGCCGGGACAGAAGCATGGCCGAGCAGTACTTC. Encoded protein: CASSRDRSMAEQYF.

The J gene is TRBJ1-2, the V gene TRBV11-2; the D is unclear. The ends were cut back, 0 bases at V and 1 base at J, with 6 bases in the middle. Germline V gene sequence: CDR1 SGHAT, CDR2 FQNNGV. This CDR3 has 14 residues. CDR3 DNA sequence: TGTGCCAGCAGCTTAGAACTCCATAACTATGGCTACACCTTC. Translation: CASSLELHNYGYTF.

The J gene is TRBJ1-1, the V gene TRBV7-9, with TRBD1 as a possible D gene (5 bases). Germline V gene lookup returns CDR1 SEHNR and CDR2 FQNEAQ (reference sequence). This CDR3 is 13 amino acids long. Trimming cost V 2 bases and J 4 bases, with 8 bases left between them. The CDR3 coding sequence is TGTGCCAGCAGCTTAAACGGGGGCACTGAAGCTTTCTTT. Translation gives CASSLNGGTEAFF.

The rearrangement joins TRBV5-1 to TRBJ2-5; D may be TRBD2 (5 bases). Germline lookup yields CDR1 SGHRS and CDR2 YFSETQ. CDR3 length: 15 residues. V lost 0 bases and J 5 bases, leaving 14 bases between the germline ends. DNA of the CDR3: TGCGCCAGCAGCTTGGTACCCCAACGAGGGGAGACCCAGTACTTC. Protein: CASSLVPQRGETQYF.

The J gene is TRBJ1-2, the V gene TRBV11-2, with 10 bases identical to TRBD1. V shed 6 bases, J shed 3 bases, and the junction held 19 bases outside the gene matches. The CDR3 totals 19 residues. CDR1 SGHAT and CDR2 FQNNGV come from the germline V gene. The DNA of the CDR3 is TGTGCCAGCAGGGGAACCGGGACAGGGGACGCGCCCCAACACTATGGCTACACCTTC. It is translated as CASRGTGTGDAPQHYGYTF.

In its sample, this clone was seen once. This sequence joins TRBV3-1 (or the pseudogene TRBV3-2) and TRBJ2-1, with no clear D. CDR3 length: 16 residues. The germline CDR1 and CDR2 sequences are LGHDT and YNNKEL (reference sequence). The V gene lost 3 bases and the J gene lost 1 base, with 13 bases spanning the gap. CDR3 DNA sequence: TGTGCCAGCAGCCACGAAAGCGCTTTTTCCTACAATGAGCAGTTCTTC. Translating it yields CASSHESAFSYNEQFF.

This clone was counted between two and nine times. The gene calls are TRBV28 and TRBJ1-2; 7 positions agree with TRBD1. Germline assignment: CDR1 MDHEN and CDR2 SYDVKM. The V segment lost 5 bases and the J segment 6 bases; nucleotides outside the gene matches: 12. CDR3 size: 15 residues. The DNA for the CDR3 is TGTGCCAGCAGTCCTAACAGGGGCGCAGATCATGGCTACACCTTC. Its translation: CASSPNRGADHGYTF.